What follows describes a single TCR beta chain. It lacks a known antigen. No base-level quality is on record; no much larger clone is a single base apart. This entry comes from a study of post-analysis software for immune sequencing data (dated by TCRdb to between 2015 and 2016). Regarding the complete study: Disease courses on record covered relapsing-remitting, secondary progressive and progressive-relapsing multiple sclerosis, though some patients had no subtype annotation. The patient repertoires were set against under 13 previously published healthy control repertoires from donors whose ages ranged from about 6 to 25 years. A subset of samples was prepared in parallel using single-end sample barcoding, then pooled and co-amplified after Illumina adapter ligation. What the authors observed across the whole study: Direct clustering with F measure showed strong co-clustering of samples prepared in the same batch, prompting a batch-effect correction. The multiple sclerosis patient group was slightly younger than the control group. Significantly higher frequencies in patients than in controls were found for a few TRBV segments, including TRBV5-6, TRBV5-1 and TRBV20-1. Normalized Chao1 diversity was significantly lower in multiple sclerosis patients than controls, suggesting substantial peripheral T-cell clonal expansion.

TCR beta repertoires were profiled from peripheral blood of some 13 young patients with multiple sclerosis to demonstrate the VDJtools post-analysis software. The multiple sclerosis patients were children and adolescents ranging in age from roughly 6 to 16 years. Receptor libraries were prepared by PCR. The run used an Illumina HiSeq 2500. Unique molecular identifiers were incorporated into TCR beta cDNA libraries to reduce PCR and sequencing biases. Every 1 to 10 million input T cells yielded 500,000 or so cDNA molecules, meaning each molecule approximated one T cell. Patient libraries were prepared and sequenced with the same protocol used for the earlier healthy control dataset. Within a given batch, samples were prepared together, multiplexed and sequenced on the same HiSeq lane. Per the source publication's procedure: Raw barcoded reads were processed with MIGEC, discarding single-read molecular identifier groups before consensus assembly and CDR3 extraction. Clonotype tables were post-analysed with VDJtools, and diversity was normalized by down-sampling all datasets to the smallest sample size. Repertoire overlap clustering matched CDR3 amino acid but not nucleotide sequences to correct batch-related cross-sample contamination. TCRdb passed the public sequencing reads through fastp at Q25 and MiXCR, retaining productive beta sequences. A single entry per CDR3 protein holds the most common genes and DNA from its merged rows. The V and J calls and clone size are TCRdb's, not the authors'. This sample is represented by 380,000 or so distinct CDR3 sequences; 30% to 45% of them were singletons. The top ten clonotypes cover around 15% of the sample.

The CDR3 covers 16 residues, taking in both the cysteine and the phenylalanine. CDR3 DNA is the only sequence kept; it has 48 bases, read in frame from the first base. CDR1 and CDR2 were assigned from the germline V gene (reference sequence) as LGHDT and YNNKEL. V is reduced by 1 base and J by 5 bases, leaving a spacing of 17 bases between them. This sequence was found in a girl aged 5-17 years with multiple sclerosis. This chain joins TRBV3-1 to TRBJ2-5; a weak D assignment points to TRBD2 (5 bases agree). Sequences were obtained from blood. The sequenced DNA: TGTGCCAGCAGCCAAGTAACCCTCACCTCGGGGGAGACCCAGTACTTC. Protein translation: CASSQVTLTSGETQYF.